This T cell receptor (beta chain) was captured by sequencing in a study of radiotherapy plus CTLA-4 blockade in lung cancer. General study findings and limits: In blood, after radiotherapy plus ipilimumab, tumor-derived TCR clones expanded.

Generated by immunoSEQ multiplex PCR, the TCRdb table keeps only in-frame clones and is missing some. The sample holds fewer than 85,000 clones, around 90% seen once. Notes on this clone: The antigen is undetermined.

The receptor was derived from a human donor with non-small cell lung cancer who had stable disease on radiotherapy plus ipilimumab. Material: peripheral blood, obtained from a patient treated with radiotherapy plus ipilimumab.

CDR3 protein: CASSIRRGRGPGEQYF. The CDR3 coding sequence is TGTGCCAGTAGTATAAGGCGTGGCAGGGGGCCGGGCGAGCAGTACTTC. V is TRBV19 and J is TRBJ2-7; 8 bases align to TRBD1. This CDR3 has 16 residues. V was clipped by 2 bases and J by 6 bases; unmatched bases: 12. Per germline, CDR1 LNHDA and CDR2 SQIVND (reference sequence).